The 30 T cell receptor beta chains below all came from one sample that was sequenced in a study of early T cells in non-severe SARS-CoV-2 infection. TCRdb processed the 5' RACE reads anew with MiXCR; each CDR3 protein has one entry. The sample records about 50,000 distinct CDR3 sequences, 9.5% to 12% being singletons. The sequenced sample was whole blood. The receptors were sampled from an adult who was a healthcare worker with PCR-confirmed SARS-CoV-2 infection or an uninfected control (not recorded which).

As DNA, the CDR3 is TGTGCCAGCAGTGCGTCTAACTATGGCTACACCTTC. Amino acid sequence: CASSASNYGYTF. This rearrangement joins TRBV3-1 to TRBJ1-2; D remains ambiguous. The germline V gene encodes CDR1 LGHDT and CDR2 YNNKEL (reference sequence). Between the trimmed V and J ends, which lost 6 bases and 0 bases, there was a span of 5 bases. The CDR3 has 12 residues.

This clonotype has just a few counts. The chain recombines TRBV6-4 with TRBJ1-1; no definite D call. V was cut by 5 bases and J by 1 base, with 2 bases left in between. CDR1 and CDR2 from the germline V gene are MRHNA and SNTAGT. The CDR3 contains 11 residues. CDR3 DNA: TGTGCCAGCAGTCGGAACACTGAAGCTTTCTTT. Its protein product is CASSRNTEAFF.

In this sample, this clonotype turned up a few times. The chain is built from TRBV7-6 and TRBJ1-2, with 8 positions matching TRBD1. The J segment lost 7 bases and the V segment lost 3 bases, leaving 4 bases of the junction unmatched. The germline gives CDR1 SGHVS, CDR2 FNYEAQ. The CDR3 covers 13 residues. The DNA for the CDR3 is TGTGCCAGCAGCTTCGGACAGGGACGTGGCTACACCTTC. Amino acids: CASSFGQGRGYTF.

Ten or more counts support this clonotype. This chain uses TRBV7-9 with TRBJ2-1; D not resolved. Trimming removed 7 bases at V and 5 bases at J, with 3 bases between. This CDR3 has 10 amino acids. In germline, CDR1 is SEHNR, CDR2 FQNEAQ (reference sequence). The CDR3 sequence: CASTDNEQFF. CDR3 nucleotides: TGTGCCAGCACGGACAATGAGCAGTTCTTC.

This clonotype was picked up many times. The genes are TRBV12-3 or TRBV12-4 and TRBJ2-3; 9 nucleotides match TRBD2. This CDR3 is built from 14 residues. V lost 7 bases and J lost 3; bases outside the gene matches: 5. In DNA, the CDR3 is TGTGCCAGCAACCCGAGCGGGAGGACAGATACGCAGTATTTT. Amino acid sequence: CASNPSGRTDTQYF.

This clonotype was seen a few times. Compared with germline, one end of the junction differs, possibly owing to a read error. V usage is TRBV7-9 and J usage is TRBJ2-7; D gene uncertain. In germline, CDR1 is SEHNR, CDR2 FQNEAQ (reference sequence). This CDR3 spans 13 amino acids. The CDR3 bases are TGTGCCAGCAGCTCAGGAAGCTCCTACGAGCAGTGCTTC. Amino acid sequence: CASSSGSSYEQCF.

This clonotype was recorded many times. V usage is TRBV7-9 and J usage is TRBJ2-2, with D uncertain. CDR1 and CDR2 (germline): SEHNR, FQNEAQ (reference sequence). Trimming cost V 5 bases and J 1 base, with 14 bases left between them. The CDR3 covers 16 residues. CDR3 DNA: TGTGCCAGCAGCACGCGCCTCCCGAGGAACACCGGGGAGCTGTTTTTT. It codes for CASSTRLPRNTGELFF.

The CDR3 loop reads CASSEAPTDTQYF. CDR3 DNA: TGTGCCAGCAGCGAGGCCCCCACAGATACGCAGTATTTT. This chain connects TRBV9 to TRBJ2-3; D unclear. The ends were cut back, 3 bases at V and 2 bases at J, with 7 bases in the middle. The germline CDR1 and CDR2 sequences are SGDLS and YYNGEE. This CDR3 is 13 amino acids long.

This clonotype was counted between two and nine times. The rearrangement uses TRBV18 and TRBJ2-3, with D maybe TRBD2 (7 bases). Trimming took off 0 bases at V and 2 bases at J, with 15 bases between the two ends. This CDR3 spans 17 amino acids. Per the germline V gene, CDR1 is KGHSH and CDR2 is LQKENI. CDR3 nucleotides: TGTGCCAGCTCACCACCTGGGGGGGCCATGGTCACAGATACGCAGTATTTT. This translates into CASSPPGGAMVTDTQYF. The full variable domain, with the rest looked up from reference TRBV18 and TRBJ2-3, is NAGVMQNPRHLVRRRGQEARLRCSPMKGHSHVYWYRQLPEEGLKFMVYLQKENIIDESGMPKERFSAEFPKEGPSILRIQQVVRGDSAAYFCASSPPGGAMVTDTQYFGPGTRLTVL.

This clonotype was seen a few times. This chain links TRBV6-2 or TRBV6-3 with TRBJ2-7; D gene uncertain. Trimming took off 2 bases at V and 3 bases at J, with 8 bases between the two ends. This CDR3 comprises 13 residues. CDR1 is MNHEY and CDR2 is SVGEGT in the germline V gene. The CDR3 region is CASSYGQVYEQYF. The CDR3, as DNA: TGTGCCAGCAGTTACGGGCAGGTCTACGAGCAGTACTTC.

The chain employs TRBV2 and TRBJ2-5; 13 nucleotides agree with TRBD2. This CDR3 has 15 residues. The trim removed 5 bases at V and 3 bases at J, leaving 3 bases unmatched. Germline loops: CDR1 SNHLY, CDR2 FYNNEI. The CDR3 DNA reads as TGTGCCAGCAGTAGAGGGACTAGCGGGGAAGAGACCCAGTACTTC. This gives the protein CASSRGTSGEETQYF.

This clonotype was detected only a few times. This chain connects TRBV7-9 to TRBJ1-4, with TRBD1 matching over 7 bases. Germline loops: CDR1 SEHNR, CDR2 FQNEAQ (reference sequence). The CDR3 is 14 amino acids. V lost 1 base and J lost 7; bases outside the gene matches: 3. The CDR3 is CASSLEGGVEKLFF. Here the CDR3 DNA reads TGTGCCAGCAGCTTAGAAGGGGGCGTTGAAAAACTGTTTTTT.

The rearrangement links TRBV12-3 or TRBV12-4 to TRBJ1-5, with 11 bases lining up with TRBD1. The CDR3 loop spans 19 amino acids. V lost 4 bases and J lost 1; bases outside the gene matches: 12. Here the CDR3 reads CASSSQGQGVGRSNQPQHF. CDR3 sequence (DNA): TGTGCCAGCAGTTCCCAGGGACAGGGGGTCGGCAGAAGCAATCAGCCCCAGCATTTT.

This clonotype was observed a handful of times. CDR3 DNA sequence: TGTGCCAGCCGAGCGTCTAGCACAGATACGCAGTATTTT. Its protein is CASRASSTDTQYF. The V and J genes are TRBV6-2 or TRBV6-3 and TRBJ2-3; the D is unclear. The CDR3 spans 13 residues. Per the germline V gene, CDR1 is MNHEY and CDR2 is SVGEGT. Trimming shortened V by 8 bases and J by 0 bases, and 9 bases separated the two germline ends.

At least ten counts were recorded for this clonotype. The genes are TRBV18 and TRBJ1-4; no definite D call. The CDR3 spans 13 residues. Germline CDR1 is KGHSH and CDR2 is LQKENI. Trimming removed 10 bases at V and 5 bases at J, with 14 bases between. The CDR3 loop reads CATSGPRNEKLFF. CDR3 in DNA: TGTGCCACTTCAGGCCCTAGAAATGAAAAACTGTTTTTT.

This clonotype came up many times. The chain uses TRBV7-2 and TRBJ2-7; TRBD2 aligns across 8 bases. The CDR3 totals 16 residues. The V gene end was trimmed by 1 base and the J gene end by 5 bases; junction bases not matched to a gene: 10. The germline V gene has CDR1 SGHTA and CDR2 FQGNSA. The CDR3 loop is CASSLVQGREGNEQYF. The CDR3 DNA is TGTGCCAGCAGCTTAGTCCAAGGACGGGAGGGGAACGAGCAGTACTTC.

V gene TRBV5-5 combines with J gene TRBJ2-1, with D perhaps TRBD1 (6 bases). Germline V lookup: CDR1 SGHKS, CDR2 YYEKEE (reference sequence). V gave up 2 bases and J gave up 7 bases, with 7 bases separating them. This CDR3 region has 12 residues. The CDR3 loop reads CASSFTGNEQFF. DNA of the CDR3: TGTGCCAGCAGCTTTACAGGGAATGAGCAGTTCTTC.

The CDR3 DNA is TGTGCCAGCAACCCCCGGGGGGCGGGGGGTATCTACAATGAGCAGTTCTTC. It codes for CASNPRGAGGIYNEQFF. This rearrangement joins TRBV5-4 to TRBJ2-1, with TRBD2 identical over 8 bases. The CDR3 is 17 residues long. CDR1 SGHNT and CDR2 YYREEE come from the germline V gene (reference sequence). The V segment lost 6 bases and the J segment 3 bases; nucleotides outside the gene matches: 14. Looking up the rest from reference TRBV5-4 and TRBJ2-1 gives the full variable domain: ETGVTQSPTHLIKTRGQQVTLRCSSQSGHNTVSWYQQALGQGPQFIFQYYREEENGRGNFPPRFSGLQFPNYSSELNVNALELDDSALYLCASNPRGAGGIYNEQFFGPGTRLTVL.

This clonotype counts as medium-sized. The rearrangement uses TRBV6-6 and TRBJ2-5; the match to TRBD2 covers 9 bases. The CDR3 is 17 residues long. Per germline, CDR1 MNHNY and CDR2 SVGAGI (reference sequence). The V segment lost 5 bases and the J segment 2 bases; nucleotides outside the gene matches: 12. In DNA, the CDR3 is TGTGCCAGCAGTCCCCCCCTAAGCGGGAGGTCGCAAGAGACCCAGTACTTC. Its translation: CASSPPLSGRSQETQYF.

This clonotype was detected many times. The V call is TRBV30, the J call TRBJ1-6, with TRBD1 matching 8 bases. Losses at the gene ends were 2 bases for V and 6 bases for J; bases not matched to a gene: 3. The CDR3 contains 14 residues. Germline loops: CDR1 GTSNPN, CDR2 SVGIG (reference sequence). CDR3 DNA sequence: TGTGCCTGGAGTCCGGGACAGGCTAATTCACCCCTCCACTTT. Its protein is CAWSPGQANSPLHF.

Here the CDR3 DNA reads TGTGCCAGCAGCACTTTAGGGGTCAGGGGGACTGAAGCTTTCTTT. As protein: CASSTLGVRGTEAFF. The genes are TRBV9 and TRBJ1-1; TRBD1 matches 7 bases. Germline lookup yields CDR1 SGDLS and CDR2 YYNGEE. V lost 4 bases and J lost 5; bases outside the gene matches: 11. The CDR3 loop spans 15 amino acids.

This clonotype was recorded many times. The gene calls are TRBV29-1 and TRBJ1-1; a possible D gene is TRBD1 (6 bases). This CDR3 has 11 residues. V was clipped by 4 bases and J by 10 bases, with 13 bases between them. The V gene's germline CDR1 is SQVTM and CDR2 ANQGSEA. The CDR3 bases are TGCAGCGTTGTAGGGGGGGCCGGAGCTTTCTTT. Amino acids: CSVVGGAGAFF.

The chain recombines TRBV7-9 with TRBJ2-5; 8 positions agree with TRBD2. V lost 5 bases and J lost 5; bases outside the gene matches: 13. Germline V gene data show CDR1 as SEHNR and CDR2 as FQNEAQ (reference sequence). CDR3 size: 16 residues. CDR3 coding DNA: TGTGCCAGCAGCCGGAGACTAGCGTCAGGGAAGGAGACCCAGTACTTC. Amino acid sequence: CASSRRLASGKETQYF.

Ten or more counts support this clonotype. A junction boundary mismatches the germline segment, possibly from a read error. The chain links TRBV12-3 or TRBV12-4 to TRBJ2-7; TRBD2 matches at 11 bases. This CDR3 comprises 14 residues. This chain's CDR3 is CASSVAGGRYEQYF. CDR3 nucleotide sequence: TGTGCCAGCAGTGTAGCGGGGGGGCGCTACGAGCAGTACTTC.

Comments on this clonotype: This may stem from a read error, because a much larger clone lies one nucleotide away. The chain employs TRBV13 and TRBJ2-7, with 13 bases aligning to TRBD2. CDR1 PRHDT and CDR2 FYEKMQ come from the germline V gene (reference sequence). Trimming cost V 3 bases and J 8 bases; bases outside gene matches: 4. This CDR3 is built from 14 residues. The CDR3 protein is CASSLGLAGYKQYF. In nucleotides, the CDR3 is TGTGCCAGCAGCTTGGGACTAGCGGGATACAAGCAGTACTTC.

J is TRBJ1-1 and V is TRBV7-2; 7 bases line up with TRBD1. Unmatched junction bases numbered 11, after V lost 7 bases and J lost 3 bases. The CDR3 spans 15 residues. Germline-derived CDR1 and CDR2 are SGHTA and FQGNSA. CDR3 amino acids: CASTRGGLEDTEAFF. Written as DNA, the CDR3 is TGTGCCAGCACCAGGGGGGGGCTAGAGGACACTGAAGCTTTCTTT.

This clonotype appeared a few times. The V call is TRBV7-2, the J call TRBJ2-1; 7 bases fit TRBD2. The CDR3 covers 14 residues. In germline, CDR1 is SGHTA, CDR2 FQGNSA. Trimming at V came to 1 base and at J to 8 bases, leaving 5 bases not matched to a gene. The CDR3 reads CASSLEAGVHEQFF. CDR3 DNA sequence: TGTGCCAGCAGCTTAGAGGCGGGAGTTCATGAGCAGTTCTTC.

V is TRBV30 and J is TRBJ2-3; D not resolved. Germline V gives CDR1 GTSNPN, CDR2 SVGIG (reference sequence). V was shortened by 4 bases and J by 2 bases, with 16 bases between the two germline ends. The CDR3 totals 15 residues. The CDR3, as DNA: TGTGCCTGGACGGACGCGAATCCCTCCACAGATACGCAGTATTTT. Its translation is CAWTDANPSTDTQYF.

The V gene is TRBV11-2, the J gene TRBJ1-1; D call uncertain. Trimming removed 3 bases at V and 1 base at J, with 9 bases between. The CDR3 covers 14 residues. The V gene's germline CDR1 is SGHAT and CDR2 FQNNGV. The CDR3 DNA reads TGTGCCAGCAGCTTCGGGCTGCGGAACACTGAAGCTTTCTTT. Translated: CASSFGLRNTEAFF. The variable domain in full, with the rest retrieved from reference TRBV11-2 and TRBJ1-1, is EAGVAQSPRYKIIEKRQSVAFWCNPISGHATLYWYQQILGQGPKLLIQFQNNGVVDDSQLPKDRFSAERLKGVDSTLKIQPAKLEDSAVYLCASSFGLRNTEAFFGQGTRLTVV.

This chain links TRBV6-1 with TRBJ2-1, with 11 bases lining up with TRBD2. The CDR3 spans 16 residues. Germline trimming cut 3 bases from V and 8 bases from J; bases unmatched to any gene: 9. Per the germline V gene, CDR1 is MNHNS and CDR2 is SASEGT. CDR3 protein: CASSDLPSGRSHEQFF. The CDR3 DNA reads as TGTGCCAGCAGTGATCTCCCTAGCGGGAGGTCCCATGAGCAGTTCTTC.